Below are 18 T cell receptor beta chains sequenced from a single sample in a study of shared clonotypes between healthy human individuals. Cells designated naive CD8 were CD45RO-negative and were positively selected for CCR7, with terminally differentiated effector memory CD45RA+ cells excluded. Produced via immunoSEQ multiplex PCR; TCRdb's table is partial and in-frame only. The sample has roughly 2.1 million clones, approximately 94% seen once. The specimen was naive CD8+ T cells from PBMCs. The receptors were gathered from a man between 18 and 29 years old in good health. Some clones in this sample may be carry-over from other donors' samples.

The sample holds one count of this clone. The chain uses TRBV27 and TRBJ2-7; D remains ambiguous. The CDR3 runs to 14 residues. CDR1 is MNHEY and CDR2 is SMNVEV in the germline V gene (reference sequence). V shed 2 bases and J shed 6 bases, with 14 bases lying between them. The CDR3 protein is CASSLRTPGAEQYF. The DNA of the CDR3 is TGTGCCAGCAGTTTAAGGACCCCCGGAGCCGAGCAGTACTTC.

This sequence joins TRBV27 and TRBJ2-7, with D tentatively TRBD2 (5 bases). Trimming cost V 3 bases and J 6 bases, with 9 bases left between them. CDR3 length equals 12 residues. The germline gives CDR1 MNHEY, CDR2 SMNVEV (reference sequence). The CDR3 protein is CASSLTGFEQYF. DNA for the CDR3: TGTGCCAGCAGTTTGACGGGGTTCGAGCAGTACTTC.

The genes are TRBV6-4 and TRBJ2-7, with D possibly being TRBD2 (5 bases). The CDR3 is 13 residues long. CDR1 MRHNA and CDR2 SNTAGT come from the germline V gene. Trimming shortened V by 3 bases and J by 3 bases, and 9 bases separated the two germline ends. The CDR3 here is CASSEREYYEQYF. For the CDR3, the DNA is TGTGCCAGCAGTGAACGGGAATACTACGAGCAGTACTTC.

The gene calls are TRBV27 and TRBJ2-1; TRBD2 is a possible D gene (5 bases). This CDR3 contains 15 residues. V lost 6 bases, J lost 5 bases, and 17 bases lay in between. CDR1 is MNHEY, CDR2 SMNVEV, per germline (reference sequence). This CDR3 is CASRSRELAHNEQFF. DNA of the CDR3: TGTGCCAGCAGGTCGAGGGAGTTGGCCCACAATGAGCAGTTCTTC.

J is TRBJ2-5 and V is TRBV27; TRBD1 matches 7 bases. Germline V lookup: CDR1 MNHEY, CDR2 SMNVEV (reference sequence). V lost 5 bases, J lost 0 bases, and 6 bases stayed unmatched. There are 15 residues in the CDR3. This chain's CDR3 is CASSVGTAYQETQYF. The CDR3 DNA reads as TGTGCCAGCAGTGTCGGGACAGCGTACCAAGAGACCCAGTACTTC.

CDR3 nucleotide sequence: TGTGCCAGCAGTCACCGAGGGGACGGAAACTTTCTTTTAGCCAAAAACATTCAGTACTTC. Amino acid sequence: CASSHRGDGNFLLAKNIQYF. V gene TRBV2 combines with J gene TRBJ2-4; either TRBD1 or TRBD2 may fit D (5 bases each). CDR3 length: 20 amino acids. The V gene's germline CDR1 is SNHLY and CDR2 FYNNEI. Trimming removed 5 bases at V and 0 bases at J, with 26 bases between.

The chain carries TRBV5-1 and TRBJ2-6; no clear D. In germline, CDR1 is SGHRS, CDR2 YFSETQ. CDR3 size: 16 residues. Trimming removed 4 bases at V and 0 bases at J, with 11 bases between. The CDR3 spells CASSHYSLSGANVLTF. CDR3 DNA: TGCGCCAGCAGCCACTACTCTCTCTCTGGGGCCAACGTCCTGACTTTC.

A remark on this clone: Other nucleotide sequences in the sample specify the same CDR3. This rearrangement joins TRBV9 to TRBJ2-1; D perhaps matches TRBD2 (6 bases). This CDR3 is 15 amino acids long. The V gene lost 0 bases and the J gene lost 4 bases, with 11 bases spanning the gap. Germline V lookup: CDR1 SGDLS, CDR2 YYNGEE. The CDR3 loop is CASSVGGERYNEQFF. The CDR3 DNA sequence: TGTGCCAGCAGCGTAGGCGGGGAGAGGTACAATGAGCAGTTCTTC.

This clone was recorded once. CDR3 coding DNA: TGTGCCAGCAGCTTAATTGGGGGAAAGAACACCGGGGAGCTGTTTTTT. Encoded protein: CASSLIGGKNTGELFF. V usage is TRBV7-9 and J usage is TRBJ2-2; D tentatively fits TRBD1 or TRBD2 (5 bases each). The CDR3 spans 16 residues. The germline V gene encodes CDR1 SEHNR and CDR2 FQNEAQ (reference sequence). The germline V and J ends were trimmed by 2 bases and 1 base, with 11 bases remaining between them.

The rearrangement joins TRBV7-7 to TRBJ2-5; D not certain. This CDR3 has 14 residues. Germline CDR1 and CDR2: SSHAT and FNYEAQ (reference sequence). V was pared by 5 bases and J by 3 bases, with 13 bases between. CDR3 DNA sequence: TGTGCCAGCAGCGTCAGCTACAGAAAAGAGACCCAGTACTTC. It encodes CASSVSYRKETQYF.

Turning to this clone: This CDR3 is also generated by other DNA sequences in the sample. The rearrangement links TRBV18 to TRBJ2-7, with D maybe TRBD1 (5 bases). In germline, CDR1 is KGHSH, CDR2 LQKENI. This CDR3 contains 14 residues. V lost 3 bases to trimming and J lost 1 base, with 10 bases between them. The CDR3 loop is CASSPPAGSYEQYF. The CDR3 nucleotides read TGTGCCAGCTCACCCCCGGCAGGGTCCTACGAGCAGTACTTC.

This chain joins TRBV7-2 and TRBJ1-2; no reliable D call. The V end was cut by 11 bases, the J end by 9 bases, with 13 bases between. The V gene's germline CDR1 is SGHTA and CDR2 FQGNSA. This CDR3 is built from 10 residues. The CDR3 loop is CAHSPVCYTF. The CDR3 nucleotides are TGTGCCCATTCCCCCGTGTGCTACACCTTC.

The chain recombines TRBV2 with TRBJ1-2, with 10 bases aligning to TRBD1. Germline assignment: CDR1 SNHLY and CDR2 FYNNEI. V dropped 6 bases and J dropped 4; count of bases not matched to a gene: 14. The CDR3 covers 17 residues. The CDR3 here is CASRHTTAGTGVYGYTF. The CDR3 region has the DNA TGTGCCAGCAGACACACCACCGCCGGGACAGGGGTCTATGGCTACACCTTC.

The rearrangement links TRBV11-1 to TRBJ2-1; possibly TRBD2 for D (6 bases). This CDR3 has 17 amino acids. Per germline, CDR1 SGHAT and CDR2 FQDESV (reference sequence). V lost 5 bases to trimming and J lost 7 bases, with 24 bases between them. In nucleotides, the CDR3 is TGTGCCAGCAGCCTGAAGGACCCACTAGCCTTTCGGAATGAGCAGTTCTTC. Residues: CASSLKDPLAFRNEQFF.

The V call is TRBV11-2, the J call TRBJ2-7, with 8 positions matching TRBD2. The germline V gene encodes CDR1 SGHAT and CDR2 FQNNGV. J lost 4 bases, V lost 1 base, and 9 bases had no gene match. The CDR3 covers 16 residues. DNA of the CDR3: TGTGCCAGCAGCTTAGTCCTGGGGACTAGTCGTTACGAGCAGTACTTC. Protein sequence: CASSLVLGTSRYEQYF.

The gene calls are TRBV4-1 and TRBJ1-4; 9 bases match TRBD1. Germline assignment: CDR1 MGHRA and CDR2 YSYEKL. The CDR3 is 16 residues long. With 4 bases clipped from V and 8 bases from J, the junction kept 11 bases outside the gene matches. CDR3 in amino acids: CASSPRDRAFGEKLFF. The DNA of the CDR3 is TGCGCCAGCAGCCCCCGGGACAGGGCGTTCGGGGAAAAACTGTTTTTT.

DNA of the CDR3: TGTGCCAGCAGCGTAGCTGTTAGCGGGAGCAGGGGCAATGAGCAGTTCTTC. This encodes CASSVAVSGSRGNEQFF. The V call is TRBV9, the J call TRBJ2-1; 9 nucleotides align to TRBD2. V was pared by 0 bases and J by 6 bases, with 10 bases of the junction left unmatched. The CDR3 contains 17 residues. Germline values: CDR1 SGDLS, CDR2 YYNGEE. The full variable domain, completed using reference TRBV9 and TRBJ2-1, is DSGVTQTPKHLITATGQRVTLRCSPRSGDLSVYWYQQSLDQGLQFLIQYYNGEERAKGNILERFSAQQFPDLHSELNLSSLELGDSALYFCASSVAVSGSRGNEQFFGPGTRLTVL.

This chain joins TRBV6-1 and TRBJ1-2, with D possibly being TRBD1 (6 bases). Germline lookup yields CDR1 MNHNS and CDR2 SASEGT. Between the trimmed V and J ends, which lost 6 bases and 4 bases, there was a span of 18 bases. The CDR3 spans 15 residues. The CDR3 loop reads CASRQTGLRAYGYTF. The CDR3 DNA follows: TGTGCCAGCAGGCAGACAGGACTCCGGGCCTATGGCTACACCTTC.